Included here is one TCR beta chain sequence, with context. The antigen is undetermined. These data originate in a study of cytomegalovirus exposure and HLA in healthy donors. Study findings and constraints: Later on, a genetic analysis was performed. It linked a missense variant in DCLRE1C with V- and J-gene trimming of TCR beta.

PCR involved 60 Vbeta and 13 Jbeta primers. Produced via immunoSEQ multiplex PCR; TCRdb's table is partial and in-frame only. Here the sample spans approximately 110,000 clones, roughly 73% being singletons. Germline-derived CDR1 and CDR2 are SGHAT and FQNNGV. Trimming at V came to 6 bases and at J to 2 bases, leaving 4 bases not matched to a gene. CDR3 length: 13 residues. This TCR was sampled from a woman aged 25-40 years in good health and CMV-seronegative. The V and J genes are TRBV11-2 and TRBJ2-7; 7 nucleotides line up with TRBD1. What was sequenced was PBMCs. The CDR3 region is CASSSGQTYEQYF. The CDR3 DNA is TGTGCCAGCAGTTCGGGACAGACCTACGAGCAGTACTTC.